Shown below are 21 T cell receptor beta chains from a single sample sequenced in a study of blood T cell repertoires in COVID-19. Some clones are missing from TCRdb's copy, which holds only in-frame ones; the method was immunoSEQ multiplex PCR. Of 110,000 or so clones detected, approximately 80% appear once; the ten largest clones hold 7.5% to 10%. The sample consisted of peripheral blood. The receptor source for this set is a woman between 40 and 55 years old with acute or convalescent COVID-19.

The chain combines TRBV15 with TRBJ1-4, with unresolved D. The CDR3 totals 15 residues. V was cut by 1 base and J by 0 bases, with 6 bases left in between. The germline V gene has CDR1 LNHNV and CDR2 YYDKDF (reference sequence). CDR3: CATSRVFATNEKLFF. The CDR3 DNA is TGTGCCACCAGCAGAGTTTTCGCAACTAATGAAAAACTGTTTTTT.

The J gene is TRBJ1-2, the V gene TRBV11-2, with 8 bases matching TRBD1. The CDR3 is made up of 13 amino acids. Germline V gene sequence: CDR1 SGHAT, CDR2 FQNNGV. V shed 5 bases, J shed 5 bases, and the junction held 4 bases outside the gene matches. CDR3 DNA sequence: TGTGCCAGCAGCCGGGACAGGACGTATGGCTACACCTTC. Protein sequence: CASSRDRTYGYTF.

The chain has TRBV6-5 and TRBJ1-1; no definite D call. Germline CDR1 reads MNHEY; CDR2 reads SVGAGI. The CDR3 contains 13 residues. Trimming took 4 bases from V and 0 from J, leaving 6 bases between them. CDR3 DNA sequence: TGTGCCAGCAGTTCTACCCTGAACACTGAAGCTTTCTTT. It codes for CASSSTLNTEAFF.

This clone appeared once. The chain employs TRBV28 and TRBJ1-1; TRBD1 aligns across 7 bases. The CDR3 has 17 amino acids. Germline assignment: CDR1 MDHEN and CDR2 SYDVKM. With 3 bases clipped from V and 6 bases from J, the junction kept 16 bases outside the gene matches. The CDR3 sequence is CASSFSFPKQGRPEAFF. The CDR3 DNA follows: TGTGCCAGCAGTTTTTCTTTCCCGAAACAGGGGAGACCTGAAGCTTTCTTT.

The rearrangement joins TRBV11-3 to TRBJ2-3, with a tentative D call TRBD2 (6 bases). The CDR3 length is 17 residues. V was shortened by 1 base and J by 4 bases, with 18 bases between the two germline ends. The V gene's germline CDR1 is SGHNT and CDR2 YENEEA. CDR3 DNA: TGTGCCAGCAGCTTAGTCAGGTCTGCTACGGGGGCAGATACGCAGTATTTT. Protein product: CASSLVRSATGADTQYF.

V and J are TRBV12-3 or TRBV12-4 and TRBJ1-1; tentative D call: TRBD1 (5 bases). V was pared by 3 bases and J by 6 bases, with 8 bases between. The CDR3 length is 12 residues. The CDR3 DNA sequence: TGTGCCAGCAGTTTGGACAAAGCTGAAGCTTTCTTT. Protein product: CASSLDKAEAFF.

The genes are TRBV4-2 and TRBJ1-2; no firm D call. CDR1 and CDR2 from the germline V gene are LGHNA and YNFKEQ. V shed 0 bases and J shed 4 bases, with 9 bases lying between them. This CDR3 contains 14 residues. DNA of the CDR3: TGTGCCAGCAGCCAAGAAAGAGGGCTCTATGGCTACACCTTC. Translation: CASSQERGLYGYTF.

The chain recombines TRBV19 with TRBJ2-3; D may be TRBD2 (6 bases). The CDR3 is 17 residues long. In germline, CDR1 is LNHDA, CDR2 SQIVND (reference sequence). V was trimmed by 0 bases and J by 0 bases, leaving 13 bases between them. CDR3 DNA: TGTGCCAGTAGTATAGACTCGGAGGGGCCTAGCACAGATACGCAGTATTTT. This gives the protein CASSIDSEGPSTDTQYF.

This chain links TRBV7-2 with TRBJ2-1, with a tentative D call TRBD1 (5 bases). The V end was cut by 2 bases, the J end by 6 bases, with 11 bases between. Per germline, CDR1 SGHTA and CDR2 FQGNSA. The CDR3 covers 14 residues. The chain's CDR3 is CASSLTQGRNEQFF. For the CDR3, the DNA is TGTGCCAGCAGCTTAACCCAGGGTCGCAATGAGCAGTTCTTC.

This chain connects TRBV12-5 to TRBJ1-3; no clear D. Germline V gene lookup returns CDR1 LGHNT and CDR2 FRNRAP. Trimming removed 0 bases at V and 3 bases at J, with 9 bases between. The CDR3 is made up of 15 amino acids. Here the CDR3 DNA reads TGTGCTAGTGGTTTGGTGAGGGATGGTGGAAACACCATATATTTT. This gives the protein CASGLVRDGGNTIYF.

CDR3 in amino acids: CASSDGGDTQYF. CDR3 in DNA: TGTGCCAGCAGTGACGGGGGAGATACGCAGTATTTT. This chain connects TRBV6-1 to TRBJ2-3; weak D call: TRBD2 (6 bases). The germline V gene encodes CDR1 MNHNS and CDR2 SASEGT. V shed 3 bases and J shed 5 bases, with 6 bases lying between them. This CDR3 is built from 12 residues.

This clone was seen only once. The DNA for the CDR3 is TGTGCCAGCAGCGGCCCCGGCTCGCGGGGAACTTACGAGCAGTACTTC. The encoded protein is CASSGPGSRGTYEQYF. The rearrangement uses TRBV5-4 and TRBJ2-7, with D possibly TRBD2 on 6 matching bases. Germline CDR1 and CDR2: SGHNT and YYREEE (reference sequence). The V and J ends lost 4 bases and 4 bases respectively, with 21 bases between them. CDR3 length: 16 amino acids.

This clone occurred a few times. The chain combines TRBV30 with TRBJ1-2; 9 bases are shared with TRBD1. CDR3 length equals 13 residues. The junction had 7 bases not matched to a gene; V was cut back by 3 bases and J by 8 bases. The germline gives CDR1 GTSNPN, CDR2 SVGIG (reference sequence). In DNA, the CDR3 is TGTGCCTGGAGAATAGCCGGGACAGGGGGCTACACCTTC. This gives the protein CAWRIAGTGGYTF.

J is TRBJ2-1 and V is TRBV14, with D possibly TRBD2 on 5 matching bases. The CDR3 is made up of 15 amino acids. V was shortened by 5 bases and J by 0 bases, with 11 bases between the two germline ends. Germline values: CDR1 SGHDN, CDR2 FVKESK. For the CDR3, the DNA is TGTGCCAGCAGCGAGGGCCCTTCCTCCTACAATGAGCAGTTCTTC. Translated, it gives CASSEGPSSYNEQFF.

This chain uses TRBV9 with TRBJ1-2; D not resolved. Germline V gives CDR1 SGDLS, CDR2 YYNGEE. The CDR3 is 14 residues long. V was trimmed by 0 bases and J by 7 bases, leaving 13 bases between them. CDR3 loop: CASSVAFRGSGYTF. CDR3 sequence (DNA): TGTGCCAGCAGCGTAGCTTTCCGGGGAAGTGGCTACACCTTC.

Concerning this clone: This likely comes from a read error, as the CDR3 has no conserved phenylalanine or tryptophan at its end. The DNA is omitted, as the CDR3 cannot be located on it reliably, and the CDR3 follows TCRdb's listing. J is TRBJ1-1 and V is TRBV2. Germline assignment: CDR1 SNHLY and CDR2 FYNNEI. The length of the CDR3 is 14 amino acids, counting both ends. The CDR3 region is CASSVGGGPEVPKG.

CDR3 nucleotide sequence: TGTGCCAGCAGCCCTATCGGACAGGGTCTCTCCTACGAGCAGTACTTC. Translation: CASSPIGQGLSYEQYF. This chain uses TRBV28 with TRBJ2-7, with TRBD1 matching 8 bases. V dropped 6 bases and J dropped 0; count of bases not matched to a gene: 10. The CDR3 consists of 16 residues. The germline gives CDR1 MDHEN, CDR2 SYDVKM. The full variable domain, with the rest looked up from reference TRBV28 and TRBJ2-7, is DVKVTQSSRYLVKRTGEKVFLECVQDMDHENMFWYRQDPGLGLRLIYFSYDVKMKEKGDIPEGYSVSREKKERFSLILESASTNQTSMYLCASSPIGQGLSYEQYFGPGTRLTVT.

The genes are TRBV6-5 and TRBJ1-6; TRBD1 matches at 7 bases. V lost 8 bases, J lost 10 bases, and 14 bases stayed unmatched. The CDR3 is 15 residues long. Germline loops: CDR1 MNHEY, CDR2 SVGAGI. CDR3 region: CASFSGGDSKSPLHF. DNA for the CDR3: TGTGCCAGCTTCTCGGGCGGGGACAGTAAATCACCCCTCCACTTT.

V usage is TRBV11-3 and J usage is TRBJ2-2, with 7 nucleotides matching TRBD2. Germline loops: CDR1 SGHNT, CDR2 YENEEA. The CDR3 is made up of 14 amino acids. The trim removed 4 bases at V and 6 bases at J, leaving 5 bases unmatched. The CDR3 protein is CASSSAAGAGELFF. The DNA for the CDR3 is TGTGCCAGCAGCTCCGCCGCGGGGGCCGGGGAGCTGTTTTTT.

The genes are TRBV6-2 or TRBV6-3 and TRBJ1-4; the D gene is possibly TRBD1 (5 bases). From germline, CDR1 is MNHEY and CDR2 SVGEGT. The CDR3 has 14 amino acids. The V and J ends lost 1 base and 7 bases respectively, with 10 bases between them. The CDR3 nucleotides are TGTGCCAGCAGTTACTGGACCGGGGGTGAAAAACTGTTTTTT. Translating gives CASSYWTGGEKLFF.

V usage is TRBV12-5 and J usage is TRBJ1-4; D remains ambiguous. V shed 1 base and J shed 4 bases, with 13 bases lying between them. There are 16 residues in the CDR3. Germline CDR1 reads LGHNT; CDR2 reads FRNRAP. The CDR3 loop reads CASGLAIKGGNEKLFF. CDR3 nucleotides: TGTGCTAGTGGTTTGGCTATAAAGGGAGGTAATGAAAAACTGTTTTTT.